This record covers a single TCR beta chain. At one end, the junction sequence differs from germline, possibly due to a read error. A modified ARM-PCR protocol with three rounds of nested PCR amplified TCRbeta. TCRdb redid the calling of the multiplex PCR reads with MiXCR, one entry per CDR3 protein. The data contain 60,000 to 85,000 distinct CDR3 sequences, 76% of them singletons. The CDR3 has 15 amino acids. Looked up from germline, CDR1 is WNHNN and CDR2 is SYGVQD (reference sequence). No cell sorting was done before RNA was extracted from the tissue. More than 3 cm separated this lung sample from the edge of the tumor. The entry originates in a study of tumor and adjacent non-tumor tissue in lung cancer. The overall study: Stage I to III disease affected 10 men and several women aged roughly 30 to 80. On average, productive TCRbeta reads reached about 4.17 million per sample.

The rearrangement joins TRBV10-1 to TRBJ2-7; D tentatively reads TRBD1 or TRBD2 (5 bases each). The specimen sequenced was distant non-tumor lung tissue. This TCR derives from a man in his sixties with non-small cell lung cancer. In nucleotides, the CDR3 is TGCGCCAGCAGTGATACAGGACGGGGCTTCTACGAGAAGTACTTC. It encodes CASSDTGRGFYEKYF.